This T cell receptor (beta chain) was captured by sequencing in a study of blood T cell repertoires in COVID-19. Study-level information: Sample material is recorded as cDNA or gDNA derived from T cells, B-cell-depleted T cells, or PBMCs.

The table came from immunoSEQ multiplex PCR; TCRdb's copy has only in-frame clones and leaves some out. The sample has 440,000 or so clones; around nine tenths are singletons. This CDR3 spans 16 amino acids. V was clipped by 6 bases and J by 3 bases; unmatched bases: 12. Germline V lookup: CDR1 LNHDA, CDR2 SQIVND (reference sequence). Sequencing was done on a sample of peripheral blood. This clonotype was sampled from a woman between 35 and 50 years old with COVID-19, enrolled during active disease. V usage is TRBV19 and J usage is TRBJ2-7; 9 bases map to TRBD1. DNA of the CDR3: TGTGCCAGTAGAAGATCCCCGGGACAGGGCAACTACGAGCAGTACTTC. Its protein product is CASRRSPGQGNYEQYF.